This TCR beta chain was retrieved from a study of beta chain features in type 1 diabetes. Overall study results and limits: All four CD4+ subsets from Type 1 diabetes patients carried moderately but significantly shorter TCRB CDR3s. The naive, central memory and Treg TCRB repertoires looked more alike in patients than they did in healthy donors. Any PCR bias toward short templates would affect both groups alike.

Looked up from germline, CDR1 is SGHRS and CDR2 is YFSETQ. The V end was cut by 4 bases, the J end by 3 bases, with 13 bases between. CDR3 size: 14 residues. The investigators reverse transcribed all of the isolated RNA, so they sequenced expressed TCRB transcripts. Profiled with immunoSEQ multiplex PCR; TCRdb holds only in-frame clones, not every one. The sample comprises 600,000 or so clones, more than 13% of which are singletons, and 0.035% to 0.04% rests with the top ten. About this clone: Its antigen remains unknown.

The chain uses TRBV5-1 and TRBJ1-2; maybe TRBD1 (5 bases). Sequenced material: naive CD4+ T cells from blood. This clonotype was obtained from a man aged 18 to 29 with type 1 diabetes. The CDR3 coding sequence is TGCGCCAGCAGCCAGGTGGGGGAACACTATGGCTACACCTTC. Protein: CASSQVGEHYGYTF.